This is a list of T cell receptor beta chains from one sample in a study of T cells in Graves' hyperthyroidism and ophthalmopathy. TCRdb itself ran the multiplex PCR reads through MiXCR, one entry per CDR3 protein. This table has about 600,000 distinct CDR3 sequences, roughly 15% appearing once. Specimen: blood. The source is a woman in her 50s with Graves' ophthalmopathy. CDR3s include the opening cysteine and the closing phenylalanine or tryptophan. A D gene is named only where the DNA matches it firmly. Some rows have no size entry. The others give once, few or many, or a class for an expanded clone.

D | J | V | size | DNA | CDR3
- | TRBJ2-4 | TRBV30 | - | TGTGCCAGGAGTGCACGTCGACGGGGAAAAAACATTCAGTACTTC | CARSARRRGKNIQYF
TRBD1 | TRBJ1-1 | TRBV6-1 | many | TGTGCCAGCAGTCCCCAGGGGGCCGTCGGCACTGAAGCTTTCTTT | CASSPQGAVGTEAFF
- | TRBJ2-5 | TRBV20-1 | many | TGCAGTGCTAGTAAGGCGGGTAGAACCCAAGAGACCCAGTACTTC | CSASKAGRTQETQYF
- | TRBJ2-2 | TRBV5-1 | many | TGCGCCAGCAGCTTAGGAGGGGGCACCGGGGAGCTGTTTTTT | CASSLGGGTGELFF
TRBD2 | TRBJ2-7 | TRBV4-3 | - | TGCGCCAGCAGCCAAGCACTAGCGGAGCCCCCCTACGAGCAGTACTTC | CASSQALAEPPYEQYF
- | TRBJ1-1 | TRBV27 | many | TGTTCCGTACAGACAGCGGGCGGCACTGAAGCTTTCTTT | CSVQTAGGTEAFF
- | TRBJ1-6 | TRBV7-9 | few | TGTGCCAGCAGCTTAGGACAGGCGGGTTCACCCCTCCACTTT | CASSLGQAGSPLHF
- | TRBJ1-5 | TRBV5-1 | few | TGCGCCAGCAGCCCCGGCTCAGCCAGGGGGCCCCAGCATTTT | CASSPGSARGPQHF
- | TRBJ2-1 | TRBV7-2 | - | TGTGCCAGCAGCCCGAGCCACAATGAGCAGTTCTTC | CASSPSHNEQFF
- | TRBJ2-1 | TRBV20-1 | many | TGCAGTGCTAGTTCACCCGAGCGAGGCAATGAGCAGTTCTTC | CSASSPERGNEQFF
TRBD1 | TRBJ1-1 | TRBV18 | many | TGTGCCAGCTCATCGGACAGGGGGGACACTGAAGCTTTCTTT | CASSSDRGDTEAFF
- | TRBJ1-1 | TRBV7-9 | few | TGTGCCAGCAGCCCAACCAGGGGCCGTAACACTGAAGCCTTCTTT | CASSPTRGRNTEAFF
TRBD1 | TRBJ1-4 | TRBV7-2 | - | TGTGCCAGCAGCCCAAACGGACAGGGGGCGAATGAAAAACTGTTTTTT | CASSPNGQGANEKLFF
TRBD2 | TRBJ2-5 | TRBV7-9 | many | TGTGCCAGCAGCCGGGGACTAGCGGGAGTCTGGCAAGAGACCCAGTACTTC | CASSRGLAGVWQETQYF
TRBD2 | TRBJ2-5 | TRBV6-1 | once | TGTGCCAGCAGTGAAGCGTTGCCTAGCGGGAGGGTGGGGGAGACCCAGTACTTC | CASSEALPSGRVGETQYF
- | TRBJ2-7 | TRBV7-9 | many | TGTGCCAGCAGCTTAACCGGGGTCGGGCAGTACTTC | CASSLTGVGQYF
- | TRBJ1-2 | TRBV11-2 | - | TGTGCCAGCAGCTTAGGGGGGCGGAACTGTGGCTACACCTTC | CASSLGGRNCGYTF
TRBD2 | TRBJ2-1 | TRBV9 | few | TGTGCCAGCAGCCCGGGGACTAGCGGGGGTAGCTCCTACAATGAGCAGTTCTTC | CASSPGTSGGSSYNEQFF
TRBD1 | TRBJ2-4 | TRBV18 | - | TGTGCCAGCTCAACGGGACAGGGACTATTTATAGCCAAAAACATTCAGTACTTC | CASSTGQGLFIAKNIQYF
- | TRBJ2-3 | TRBV7-8 | many | TGTGCCAGCAGCTCAGGGGACTCCGGCACAGATACGCAGTATTTT | CASSSGDSGTDTQYF
TRBD2 | TRBJ2-1 | TRBV10-3 | few | TGTGCCATCAGTGCAGGGGAGTGGAAGCGGGAGGTATACAATGAGCAGTTCTTC | CAISAGEWKREVYNEQFF
- | TRBJ1-1 | TRBV6-1 | many | TGTGCCAGCAGTTACGGAATGATGAACACTGAAGCTTTCTTT | CASSYGMMNTEAFF
TRBD1 | TRBJ1-2 | TRBV6-5 | few | TGTGCCAGCAGTTACTCGAAGGTGACAGGGGCGATCTATGGCTACACCTTC | CASSYSKVTGAIYGYTF
- | TRBJ1-3 | TRBV30 | many | TGTGCCTGGAGTGGAAATCCTCACACCATATATTTT | CAWSGNPHTIYF
- | TRBJ1-1 | TRBV5-1 | many | TGCGCCAGCAGCTCAGGGCCCCGGACTCGACAGAACACTGAAGCTTTCTTT | CASSSGPRTRQNTEAFF
- | TRBJ1-1 | TRBV2 | many | TGTGCCAGCAATCGGGAGGTTTCGGCTGAAGCTTTCTTT | CASNREVSAEAFF
TRBD2 | TRBJ2-7 | TRBV28 | many | TGTGCCAGCAGTCGCGGGGGGGGCTACGAGCAGTACTTC | CASSRGGGYEQYF
- | TRBJ2-7 | TRBV7-2 | many | TGTGCCAGCAGCTTGGTCCGGATGGCCTCCTACGAGCAGTACTTC | CASSLVRMASYEQYF
- | TRBJ1-4 | TRBV2 | - | TGTGCCAGCAGTCCTTCACTAGGAACTAATGAAAAACTGTTTTTT | CASSPSLGTNEKLFF
TRBD1 | TRBJ1-5 | TRBV9 | many | TGTGCCAGCAGCGTAGGGGGACAGGGGAATCAGCCCCAGCATTTT | CASSVGGQGNQPQHF
- | TRBJ1-1 | TRBV20-1 | many | TGCAGTGCCCTCCCCAGGGGTTCGGTCGCTTTCTTT | CSALPRGSVAFF
TRBD2 | TRBJ2-1 | TRBV7-9 | many | TGTGCCAGCAAGGGCGGGAGAGGGAATGAGCAGTTCTTC | CASKGGRGNEQFF
- | TRBJ2-7 | TRBV3-1 | - | TGTGCCAGCAGCCAAGACCCTAGGGTGGGTGGTCACTACGAGCAGTACTTC | CASSQDPRVGGHYEQYF
- | TRBJ2-6 | TRBV28 | - | TGTGCCAGCAGTTTCTCCTGGACAGCGGTTCTCTCTGGGGCCAACGTCCTGACTTTC | CASSFSWTAVLSGANVLTF
- | TRBJ1-6 | TRBV27 | many | TGTGCCAGCAGTTTATCCACGGGGGGGGGTTCACCCCTCCACTTT | CASSLSTGGGSPLHF
- | TRBJ1-4 | TRBV4-3 | once | TGCGCCAGCAGCCGGACAGTCCCTAATGAAAAACTGTTTTTT | CASSRTVPNEKLFF
TRBD2 | TRBJ2-1 | TRBV6-2/TRBV6-3 | - | TGTGCCAGCAGTGCATACCCTTGGTCTAGCGGCTACAATGAGCAGTTCTTC | CASSAYPWSSGYNEQFF
- | TRBJ1-2 | TRBV19 | - | TGTGCCAGTATCAGTGGACAGCAAAGCTATGGCTACACCTTC | CASISGQQSYGYTF
TRBD2 | TRBJ2-7 | TRBV5-6 | many | TGTGCCAGCAGCTCGGAGGGGAGGGCCCCCGAGCAGTACTTC | CASSSEGRAPEQYF